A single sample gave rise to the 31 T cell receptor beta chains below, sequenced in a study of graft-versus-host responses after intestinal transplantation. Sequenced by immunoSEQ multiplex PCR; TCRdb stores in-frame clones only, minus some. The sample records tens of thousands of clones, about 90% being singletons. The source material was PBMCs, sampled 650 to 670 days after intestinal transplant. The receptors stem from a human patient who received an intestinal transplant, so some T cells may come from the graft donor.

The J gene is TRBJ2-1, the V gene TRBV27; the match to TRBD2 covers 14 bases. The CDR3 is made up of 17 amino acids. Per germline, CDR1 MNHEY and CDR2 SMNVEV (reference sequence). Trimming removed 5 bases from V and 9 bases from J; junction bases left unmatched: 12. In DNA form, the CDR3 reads TGTGCCAGCAGTCCTGGGACTAGCGGGGGAGTTACGGGTGAGCAGTTCTTC. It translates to CASSPGTSGGVTGEQFF.

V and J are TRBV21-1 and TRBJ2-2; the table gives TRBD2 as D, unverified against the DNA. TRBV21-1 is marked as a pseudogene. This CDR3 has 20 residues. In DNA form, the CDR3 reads TGTGCCAGCAGCTTCAAGGGGGAGGGAAGGTGGTGGCGTATCACCGGGGAGCTGTTTTTT. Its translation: CASSFKGEGRWWRITGELFF.

The CDR3 is CASSLNVFASGGHSTDTQYF. The DNA of the CDR3 is TGCGCCAGCAGCTTGAATGTTTTTGCTAGCGGGGGGCACAGCACAGATACGCAGTATTTT. The V and J genes are TRBV5-1 and TRBJ2-3; 11 bases agree with TRBD2. The CDR3 has 20 residues. Germline values: CDR1 SGHRS, CDR2 YFSETQ. The trim removed 1 base at V and 0 bases at J, leaving 13 bases unmatched.

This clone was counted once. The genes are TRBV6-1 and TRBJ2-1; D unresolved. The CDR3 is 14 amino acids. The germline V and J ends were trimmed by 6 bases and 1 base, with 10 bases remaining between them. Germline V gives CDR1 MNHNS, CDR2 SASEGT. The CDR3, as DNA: TGTGCCAGCAGAGGTTTAGAATCCTACAATGAGCAGTTCTTC. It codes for CASRGLESYNEQFF.

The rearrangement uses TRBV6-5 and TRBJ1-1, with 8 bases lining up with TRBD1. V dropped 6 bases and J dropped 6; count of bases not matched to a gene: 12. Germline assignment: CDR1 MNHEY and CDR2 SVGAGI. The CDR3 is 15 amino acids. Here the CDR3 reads CASRPPGGRSAEAFF. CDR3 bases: TGTGCCAGCAGGCCCCCAGGGGGCCGGTCGGCTGAAGCTTTCTTT.

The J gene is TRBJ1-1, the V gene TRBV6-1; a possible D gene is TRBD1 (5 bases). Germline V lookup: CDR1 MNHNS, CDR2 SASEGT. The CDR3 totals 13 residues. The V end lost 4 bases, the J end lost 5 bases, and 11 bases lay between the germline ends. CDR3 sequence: CASSARDRTEAFF. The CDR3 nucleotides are TGTGCCAGCAGTGCCCGGGACCGGACTGAAGCTTTCTTT.

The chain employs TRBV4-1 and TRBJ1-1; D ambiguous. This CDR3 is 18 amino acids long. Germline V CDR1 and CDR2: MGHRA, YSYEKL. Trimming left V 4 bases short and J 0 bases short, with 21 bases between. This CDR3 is CASSLLDGKAKMNTEAFF. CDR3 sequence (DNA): TGCGCCAGCAGCCTCCTGGACGGCAAAGCTAAAATGAACACTGAAGCTTTCTTT.

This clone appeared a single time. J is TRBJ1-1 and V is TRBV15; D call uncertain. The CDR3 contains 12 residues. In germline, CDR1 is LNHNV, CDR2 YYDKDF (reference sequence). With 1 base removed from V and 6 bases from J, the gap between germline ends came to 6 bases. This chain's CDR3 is CATSRAGSEAFF. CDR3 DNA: TGTGCCACCAGCAGAGCGGGTTCTGAAGCTTTCTTT.

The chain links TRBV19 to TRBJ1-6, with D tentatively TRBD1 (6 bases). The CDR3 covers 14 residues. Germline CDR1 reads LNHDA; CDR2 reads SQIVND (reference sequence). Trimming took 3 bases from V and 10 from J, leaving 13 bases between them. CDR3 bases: TGTGCCAGTAGTATCACGGGACAAAAGTCACCCCTCCACTTT. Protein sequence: CASSITGQKSPLHF.

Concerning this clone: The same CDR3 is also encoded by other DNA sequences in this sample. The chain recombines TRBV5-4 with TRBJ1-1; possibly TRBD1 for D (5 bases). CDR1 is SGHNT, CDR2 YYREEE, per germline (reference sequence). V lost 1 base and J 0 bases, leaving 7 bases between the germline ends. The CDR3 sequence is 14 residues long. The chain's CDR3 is CASSLTGMNTEAFF. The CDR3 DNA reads TGTGCCAGCAGCTTGACAGGCATGAACACTGAAGCTTTCTTT.

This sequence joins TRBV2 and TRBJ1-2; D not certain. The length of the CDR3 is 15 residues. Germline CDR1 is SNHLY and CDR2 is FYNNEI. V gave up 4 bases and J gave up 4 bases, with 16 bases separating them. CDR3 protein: CASSVGPAWAYGYTF. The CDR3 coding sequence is TGTGCCAGCAGTGTCGGTCCGGCCTGGGCCTATGGCTACACCTTC.

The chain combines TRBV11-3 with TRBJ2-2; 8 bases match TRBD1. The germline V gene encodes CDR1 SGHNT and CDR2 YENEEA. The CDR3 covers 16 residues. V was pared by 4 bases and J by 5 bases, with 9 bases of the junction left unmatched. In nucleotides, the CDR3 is TGTGCCAGCAGCTACAGTTGGACAGGGCAGACCGGGGAGCTGTTTTTT. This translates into CASSYSWTGQTGELFF.

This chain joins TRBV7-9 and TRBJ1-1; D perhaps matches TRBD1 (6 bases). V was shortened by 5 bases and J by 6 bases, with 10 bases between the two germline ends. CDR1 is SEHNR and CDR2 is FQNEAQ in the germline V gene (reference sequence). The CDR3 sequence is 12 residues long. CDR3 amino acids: CASSAGDPEAFF. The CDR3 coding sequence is TGTGCCAGCAGCGCAGGGGACCCTGAAGCTTTCTTT.

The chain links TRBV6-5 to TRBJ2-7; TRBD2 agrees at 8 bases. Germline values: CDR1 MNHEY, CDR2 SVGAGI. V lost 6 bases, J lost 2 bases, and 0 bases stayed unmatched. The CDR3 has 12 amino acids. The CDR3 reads CASRRGAYEQYF. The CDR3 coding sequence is TGTGCCAGCAGGCGGGGGGCCTACGAGCAGTACTTC.

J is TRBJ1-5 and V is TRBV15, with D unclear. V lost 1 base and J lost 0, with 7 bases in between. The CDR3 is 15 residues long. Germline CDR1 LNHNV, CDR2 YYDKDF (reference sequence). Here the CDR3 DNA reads TGTGCCACCAGCAGAGGGACCTCTAGCAATCAGCCCCAGCATTTT. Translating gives CATSRGTSSNQPQHF.

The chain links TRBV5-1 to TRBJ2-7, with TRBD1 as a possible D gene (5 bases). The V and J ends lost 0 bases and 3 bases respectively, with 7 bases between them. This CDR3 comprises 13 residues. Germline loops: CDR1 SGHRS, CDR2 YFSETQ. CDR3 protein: CASSLGQIYEQYF. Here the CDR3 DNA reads TGCGCCAGCAGCTTGGGACAGATCTACGAGCAGTACTTC. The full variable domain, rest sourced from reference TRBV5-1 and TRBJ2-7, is KAGVTQTPRYLIKTRGQQVTLSCSPISGHRSVSWYQQTPGQGLQFLFEYFSETQRNKGNFPGRFSGRQFSNSRSEMNVSTLELGDSALYLCASSLGQIYEQYFGPGTRLTVT.

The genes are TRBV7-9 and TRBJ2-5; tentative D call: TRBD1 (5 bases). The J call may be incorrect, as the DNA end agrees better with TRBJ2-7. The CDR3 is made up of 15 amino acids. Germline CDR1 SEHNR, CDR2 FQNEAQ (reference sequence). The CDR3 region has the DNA TGTGCCAGCAGCTTGAATTACAGGCCGCCCTACGAGCAGTACTTC. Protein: CASSLNYRPPYEQYF.

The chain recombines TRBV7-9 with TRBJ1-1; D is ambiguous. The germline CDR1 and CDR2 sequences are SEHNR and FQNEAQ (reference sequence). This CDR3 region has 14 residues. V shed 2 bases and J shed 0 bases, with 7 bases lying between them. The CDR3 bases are TGTGCCAGCAGCTTAACCAGCCTGAACACTGAAGCTTTCTTT. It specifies CASSLTSLNTEAFF.

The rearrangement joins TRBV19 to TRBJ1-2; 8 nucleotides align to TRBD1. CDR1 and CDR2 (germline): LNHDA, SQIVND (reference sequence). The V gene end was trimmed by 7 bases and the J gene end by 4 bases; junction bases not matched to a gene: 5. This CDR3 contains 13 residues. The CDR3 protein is CASTPGQVYGYTF. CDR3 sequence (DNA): TGTGCCAGTACCCCGGGACAGGTCTATGGCTACACCTTC.

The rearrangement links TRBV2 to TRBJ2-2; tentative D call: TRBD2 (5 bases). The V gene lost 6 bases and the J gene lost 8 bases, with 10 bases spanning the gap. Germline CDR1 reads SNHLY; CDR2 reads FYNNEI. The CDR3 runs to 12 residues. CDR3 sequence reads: CASRSSGGELFF. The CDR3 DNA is TGTGCCAGCAGGTCAAGCGGTGGGGAGCTGTTTTTT.

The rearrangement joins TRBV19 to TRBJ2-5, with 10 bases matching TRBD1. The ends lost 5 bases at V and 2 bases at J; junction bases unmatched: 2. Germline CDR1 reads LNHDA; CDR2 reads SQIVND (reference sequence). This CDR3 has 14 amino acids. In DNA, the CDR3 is TGTGCCAGTAGTTGGACAGGGGGGCAAGAGACCCAGTACTTC. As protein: CASSWTGGQETQYF.

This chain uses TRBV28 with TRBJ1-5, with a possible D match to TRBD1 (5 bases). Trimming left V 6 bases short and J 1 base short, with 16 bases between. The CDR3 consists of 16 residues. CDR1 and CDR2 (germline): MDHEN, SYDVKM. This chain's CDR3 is CASRLTPGRSNQPQHF. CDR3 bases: TGTGCCAGCAGGCTGACGCCAGGGAGGAGCAATCAGCCCCAGCATTTT.

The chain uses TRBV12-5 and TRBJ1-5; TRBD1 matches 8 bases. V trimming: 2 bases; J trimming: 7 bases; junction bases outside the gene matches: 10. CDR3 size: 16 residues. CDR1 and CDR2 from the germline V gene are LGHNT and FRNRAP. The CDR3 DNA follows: TGTGCTAGTGGTTTGTCGACAGGGGAGGAGGACCAGCCCCAGCATTTT. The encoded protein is CASGLSTGEEDQPQHF. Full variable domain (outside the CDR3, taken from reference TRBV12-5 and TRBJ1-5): DARVTQTPRHKVTEMGQEVTMRCQPILGHNTVFWYRQTMMQGLELLAYFRNRAPLDDSGMPKDRFSAEMPDATLATLKIQPSEPRDSAVYFCASGLSTGEEDQPQHFGDGTRLSIL.

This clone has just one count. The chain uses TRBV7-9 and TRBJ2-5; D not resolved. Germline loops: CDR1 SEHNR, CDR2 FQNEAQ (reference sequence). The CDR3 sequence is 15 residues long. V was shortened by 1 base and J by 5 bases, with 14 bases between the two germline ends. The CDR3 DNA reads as TGTGCCAGCAGCTTAGTACTCGGGCCTTGGGAGACCCAGTACTTC. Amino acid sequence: CASSLVLGPWETQYF.

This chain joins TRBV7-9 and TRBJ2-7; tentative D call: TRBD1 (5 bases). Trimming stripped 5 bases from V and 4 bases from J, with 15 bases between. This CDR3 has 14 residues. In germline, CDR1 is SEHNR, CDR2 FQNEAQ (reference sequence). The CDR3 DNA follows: TGTGCCAGCAGCCACACGACAGAGATTTACGAGCAGTACTTC. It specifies CASSHTTEIYEQYF.

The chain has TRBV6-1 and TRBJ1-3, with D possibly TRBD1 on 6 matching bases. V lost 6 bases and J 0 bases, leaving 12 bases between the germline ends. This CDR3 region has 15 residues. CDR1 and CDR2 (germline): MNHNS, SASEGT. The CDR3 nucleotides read TGTGCCAGCAGCCCCGGGACAAGCTCTGGAAACACCATATATTTT. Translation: CASSPGTSSGNTIYF.

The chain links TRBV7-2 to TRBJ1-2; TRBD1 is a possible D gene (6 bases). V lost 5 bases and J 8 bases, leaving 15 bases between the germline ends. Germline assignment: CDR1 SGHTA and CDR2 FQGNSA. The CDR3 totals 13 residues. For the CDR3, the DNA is TGTGCCAGCAGCCCCGGACAGAACTTGGGCTACACCTTC. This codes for CASSPGQNLGYTF.

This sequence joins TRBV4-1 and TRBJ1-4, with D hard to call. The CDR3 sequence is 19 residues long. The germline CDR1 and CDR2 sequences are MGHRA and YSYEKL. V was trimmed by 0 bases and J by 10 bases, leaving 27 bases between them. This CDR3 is CASSQEQIGKGARFGKLFF. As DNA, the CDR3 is TGCGCCAGCAGCCAAGAACAGATCGGAAAGGGCGCTCGTTTTGGAAAACTGTTTTTT.

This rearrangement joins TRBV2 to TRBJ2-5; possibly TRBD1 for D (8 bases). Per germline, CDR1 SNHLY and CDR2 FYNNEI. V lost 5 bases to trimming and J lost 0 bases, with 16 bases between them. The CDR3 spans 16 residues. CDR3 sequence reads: CASSSTGEGYQETQYF. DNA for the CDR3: TGTGCCAGCAGTTCGACAGGGGAGGGGTACCAAGAGACCCAGTACTTC.

CDR3 bases: TGCGCCAGCAGCTTGGATTCGGGGGCAGAACAGCCCCAGCATTTT. It yields the protein CASSLDSGAEQPQHF. This chain uses TRBV5-1 with TRBJ1-5; TRBD1 might be the D (6 bases). Trimming pared 0 bases from V and 7 bases from J, leaving 14 bases between. Germline-derived CDR1 and CDR2 are SGHRS and YFSETQ. The CDR3 consists of 15 residues. Drawing the rest from reference TRBV5-1 and TRBJ1-5, the complete variable domain is KAGVTQTPRYLIKTRGQQVTLSCSPISGHRSVSWYQQTPGQGLQFLFEYFSETQRNKGNFPGRFSGRQFSNSRSEMNVSTLELGDSALYLCASSLDSGAEQPQHFGDGTRLSIL.

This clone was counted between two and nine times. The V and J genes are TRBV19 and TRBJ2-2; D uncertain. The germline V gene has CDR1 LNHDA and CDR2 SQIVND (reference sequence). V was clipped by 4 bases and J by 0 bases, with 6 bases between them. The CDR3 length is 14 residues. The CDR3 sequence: CASSTDTNTGELFF. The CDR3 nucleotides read TGTGCCAGTAGTACCGATACGAACACCGGGGAGCTGTTTTTT.